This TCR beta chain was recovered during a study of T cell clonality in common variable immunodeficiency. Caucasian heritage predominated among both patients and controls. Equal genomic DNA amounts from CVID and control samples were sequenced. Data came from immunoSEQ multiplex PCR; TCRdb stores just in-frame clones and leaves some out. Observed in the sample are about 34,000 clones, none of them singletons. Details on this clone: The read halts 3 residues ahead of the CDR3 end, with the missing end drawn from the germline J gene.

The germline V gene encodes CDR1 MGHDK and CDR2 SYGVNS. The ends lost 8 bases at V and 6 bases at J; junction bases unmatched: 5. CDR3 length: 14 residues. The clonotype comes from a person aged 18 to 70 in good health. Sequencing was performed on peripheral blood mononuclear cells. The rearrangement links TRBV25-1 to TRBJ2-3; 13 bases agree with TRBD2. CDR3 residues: CASATSGGPDTQYF. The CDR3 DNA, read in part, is TGTGCCAGCGCGACTAGCGGGGGGCCCGATACG.